This TCR beta chain was identified during a study of CD4 T cells in relation to SARS-CoV-2 and coronaviruses. Study context: ViraFEST: approximately 10-day antigen culture of PBMCs, then TCR beta CDR3 sequencing. The restricting HLA molecule for shared crossreactive spike epitopes was mapped.

About this clone: The antigen is not known.

The unexposed donors gave CD4+ T cells in about 2010-2019, prior to COVID-19. Isolation of CD4+ T cells took place after less than 11 days in culture. Testing used SARS-CoV-2 S/N and four cold-coronavirus spikes on unexposed-donor CD4+ T cells, cells permitting. Each well had a few million PBMCs in about 5% human AB serum with IL-2. TCRdb's table, derived via immunoSEQ multiplex PCR, lists solely in-frame clones and lacks some. This table holds approximately 11,000 clones, 84% found once. CDR1 is SGHDT, CDR2 YYEEEE, per germline. The CDR3 is 15 residues long. The V and J ends lost 4 bases and 0 bases, in that order; junction bases with no gene match: 3.

Material for sequencing was CD4+ T cells from PBMCs, cultured in vitro. This sequence was found in a human donor in good health. The V and J genes are TRBV5-6 and TRBJ1-1; 10 bases fit TRBD1. The CDR3 coding sequence is TGTGCCAGCAGCACGGGACAGGGGTTGAACACTGAAGCTTTCTTT. It codes for CASSTGQGLNTEAFF.